Each of the 10 T cell receptor beta chains below was sequenced from the same sample in a study of radiation and T cells in renal cell carcinoma. Libraries were prepared by immunoSEQ multiplex PCR; TCRdb keeps only in-frame clonotypes and omits some of them. The data hold around 160,000 clones, with about 88% observed a single time. Time point described: baseline pretreatment blood. Treatment in this sample: 15 Gy SBRT to primary tumor, nephrectomy 4 weeks later. This specimen was blood, taken from a patient whose treatment included radiotherapy and nephrectomy. All receptors come from a woman aged 65 to 85 with renal cell carcinoma.

V gene TRBV15 combines with J gene TRBJ2-3; D call uncertain. V lost 0 bases to trimming and J lost 1 base, with 5 bases between them. The V gene's germline CDR1 is LNHNV and CDR2 YYDKDF (reference sequence). CDR3 length: 14 residues. CDR3 in amino acids: CATSRDQRTDTQYF. The CDR3 nucleotides read TGTGCCACCAGCAGAGATCAGCGCACAGATACGCAGTATTTT.

This clone is a singleton in its sample. The genes are TRBV7-6 and TRBJ1-2; maybe TRBD1 (5 bases). The CDR3 spans 14 residues. The V end was cut by 6 bases, the J end by 6 bases, with 17 bases between. Germline assignment: CDR1 SGHVS and CDR2 FNYEAQ. The CDR3 DNA is TGTGCCAGCAGTCTCCTAAAGGGGAGGGATGGCTACACCTTC. This encodes CASSLLKGRDGYTF.

This sequence joins TRBV6-1 and TRBJ1-2; D call uncertain. The CDR3 has 13 residues. Trimming removed 7 bases from V and 0 bases from J, with 9 bases in between. From germline, CDR1 is MNHNS and CDR2 SASEGT. CDR3 DNA sequence: TGTGCCAGCACCGACGGCGCTAACTATGGCTACACCTTC. Its translation: CASTDGANYGYTF.

The chain joins TRBV4-2 to TRBJ1-1; the match to TRBD1 covers 7 bases. The V and J ends lost 1 base and 11 bases, in that order; junction bases with no gene match: 10. The CDR3 runs to 14 residues. Germline lookup yields CDR1 LGHNA and CDR2 YNFKEQ. CDR3 loop: CASSQVRNRGDAFF. Here the CDR3 DNA reads TGTGCCAGCAGCCAAGTCAGAAACAGGGGTGATGCTTTCTTT.

This chain connects TRBV6-4 to TRBJ2-3; possibly TRBD1 for D (5 bases). V lost 2 bases and J lost 5, with 11 bases in between. CDR1 MRHNA and CDR2 SNTAGT come from the germline V gene. The CDR3 length is 14 residues. CDR3 in amino acids: CASSDRGYGDTQYF. The CDR3 DNA sequence: TGTGCCAGCAGTGACAGGGGTTACGGAGATACGCAGTATTTT.

The chain has TRBV19 and TRBJ2-3; D gene uncertain. Trimming took 7 bases from V and 3 from J, leaving 11 bases between them. The CDR3 runs to 13 residues. Germline CDR1 reads LNHDA; CDR2 reads SQIVND (reference sequence). DNA of the CDR3: TGTGCCAGTAAGCTCACTAAGACAGATACGCAGTATTTT. Protein product: CASKLTKTDTQYF.

The V gene is TRBV9, the J gene TRBJ1-2, with 10 bases lining up with TRBD1. This CDR3 has 14 amino acids. Germline CDR1 SGDLS, CDR2 YYNGEE. V lost 0 bases, J lost 7 bases, and 3 bases stayed unmatched. CDR3 protein: CASSVGTGGTGYTF. The DNA of the CDR3 is TGTGCCAGCAGCGTAGGGACAGGGGGTACTGGCTACACCTTC.

This clone was found once. The genes are TRBV7-9 and TRBJ2-1; 10 bases are shared with TRBD1. V gave up 4 bases and J gave up 9 bases; unmatched junction bases: 6. Germline-derived CDR1 and CDR2 are SEHNR and FQNEAQ (reference sequence). The CDR3 is made up of 14 amino acids. The CDR3 loop reads CASSSDRGLGEQFF. CDR3 nucleotides: TGTGCCAGCAGCTCAGACAGGGGGCTTGGTGAGCAGTTCTTC.

V usage is TRBV25-1 and J usage is TRBJ2-7, with D uncertain. CDR3 size: 11 residues. Trimming cost V 6 bases and J 5 bases, with 8 bases left between them. Germline CDR1 reads MGHDK; CDR2 reads SYGVNS. The CDR3 region is CASSAPHEQYF. The CDR3 DNA follows: TGTGCCAGCAGCGCCCCGCACGAGCAGTACTTC.

Concerning this clone itself: The same CDR3 can be traced to other DNA sequences in this sample. V is TRBV30 and J is TRBJ1-3; D gene unclear. The CDR3 extends over 13 amino acids. Germline V gene lookup returns CDR1 GTSNPN and CDR2 SVGIG (reference sequence). The ends were cut back, 2 bases at V and 3 bases at J, with 8 bases in the middle. CDR3 sequence (DNA): TGTGCCTGGAGTCCTCGGGGTGGAAACACCATATATTTT. Translation gives CAWSPRGGNTIYF.